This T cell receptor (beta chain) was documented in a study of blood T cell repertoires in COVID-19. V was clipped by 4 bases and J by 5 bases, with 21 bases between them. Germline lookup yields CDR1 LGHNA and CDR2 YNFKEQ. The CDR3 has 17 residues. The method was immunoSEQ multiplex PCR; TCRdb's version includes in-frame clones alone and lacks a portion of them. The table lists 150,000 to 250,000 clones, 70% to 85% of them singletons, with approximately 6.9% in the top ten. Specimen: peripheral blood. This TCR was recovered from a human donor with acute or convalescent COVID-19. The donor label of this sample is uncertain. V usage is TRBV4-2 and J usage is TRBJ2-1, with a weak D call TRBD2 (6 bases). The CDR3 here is CASSRDGGTSANNEQFF. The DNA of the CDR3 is TGTGCCAGCAGCCGAGACGGTGGGACTTCGGCGAACAATGAGCAGTTCTTC.